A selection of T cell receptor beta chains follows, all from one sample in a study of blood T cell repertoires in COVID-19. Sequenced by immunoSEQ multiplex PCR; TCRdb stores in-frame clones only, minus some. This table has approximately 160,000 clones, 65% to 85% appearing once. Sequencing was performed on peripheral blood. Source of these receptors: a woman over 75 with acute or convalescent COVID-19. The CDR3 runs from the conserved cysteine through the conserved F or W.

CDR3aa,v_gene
CASRNSFLGLAASYEQYF,TRBV27
CAIPTGTNYGYTF,TRBV10-3
CASSLERGGNEWGYTF,TRBV11-2
CASSLAGPNQPQHF,TRBV5-5
CASSSGVIYNEQFF,TRBV10-1
CASSVVREGSGYTF,TRBV9
CASSYRGTGQGRRDEQYF,TRBV6-2/TRBV6-3
CSVLQGEDYGYTF,TRBV29-1
CASSLRTSGAAAQYF,TRBV3-1/TRBV3-2
CASSPGQNTGELFF,TRBV18
CASSLAPGRLKFF,TRBV7-2
CASSPQGQYDEAFF,TRBV19
CASSPGTSGRGSGELFF,TRBV7-6
CASSSLEGAREKLFF,TRBV6-5
CASSSGQGSYNEQFF,TRBV5-1
CSVEGTTGQLETQYF,TRBV29-1
CASSLGQNYGYTF,TRBV6-6
CASMRGQGDEKLFF,TRBV19
CAWSVRSTGGTGELFF,TRBV30
CASSLGQTMNTEAFF,TRBV5-1
CASRGQGVNQPQHF,TRBV6-5
CASSARRQGEQYF,TRBV6-2/TRBV6-3
CASSSGQEKTYEQYF,TRBV5-1
CASSYQGTGNYGYTF,TRBV6-5
CASSVDSSSYEQYF,TRBV9
CASGRLAENEQFF,TRBV23-1
CAWSNPDRPYEQYF,TRBV30
CASSYSISGSYEQYF,TRBV6-5
CASSIVEGGTEAFF,TRBV7-2
CASSPVLNTEAFF,TRBV4-3
CASRTSGRTGELFF,TRBV6-5
CSVDLGGEKLFF,TRBV29-1